Below are 4 T cell receptor beta chains sequenced from a single sample in a study of CD8 T cells in Susac syndrome. RNA, at about 0.45 to 1 ug, was reverse transcribed with random hexamers. TCRdb called the immunoSEQ multiplex PCR reads again in MiXCR, with one record for every CDR3 protein. Of 300,000 to 350,000 distinct CDR3 sequences listed, roughly 94% are singletons. Input material: CD4+ T cells from PBMCs. The receptors come from a human donor with multiple sclerosis.

For the CDR3, the DNA is TGTGCCAGCAGCTTTATACAGGGGGGTTCACCCCTCCACTTT. This translates into CASSFIQGGSPLHF. This chain links TRBV5-5 with TRBJ1-6; 8 positions match TRBD1. Germline trimming cut 2 bases from V and 9 bases from J; bases unmatched to any gene: 4. This CDR3 spans 14 amino acids. Per germline, CDR1 SGHKS and CDR2 YYEKEE (reference sequence).

This chain links TRBV20-1 with TRBJ2-7; the match to TRBD2 covers 9 bases. Germline V CDR1 and CDR2: DFQATT, SNEGSKA (reference sequence). This CDR3 has 15 residues. Trimming took 0 bases from V and 4 from J; bases not matched to a gene: 7. In DNA, the CDR3 is TGCAGTGCTAGAGATAGTCTGCGGGAGGGATACGAGCAGTACTTC. This translates into CSARDSLREGYEQYF.

V usage is TRBV30 and J usage is TRBJ2-5; D is undetermined. Germline V gene lookup returns CDR1 GTSNPN and CDR2 SVGIG (reference sequence). This CDR3 region has 13 residues. Trimming took off 3 bases at V and 5 bases at J, with 13 bases between the two ends. The CDR3 is CAWRVPAAETQYF. Here the CDR3 DNA reads TGTGCCTGGAGGGTACCCGCTGCGGAGACCCAGTACTTC.

The V and J genes are TRBV10-3 and TRBJ2-1; 7 positions match TRBD1. The germline CDR1 and CDR2 sequences are ENHRY and SYGVKD. V lost 6 bases, J lost 8 bases, and 4 bases stayed unmatched. This CDR3 has 12 residues. This chain's CDR3 is CAIREGADEQFF. CDR3 sequence (DNA): TGTGCCATCAGAGAGGGGGCGGATGAGCAGTTCTTC.